The present entry profiles one T cell receptor beta chain with its context. The antigen remains undetermined. The CDR3 spans 14 residues. The germline V and J ends were trimmed by 5 bases and 6 bases, with 14 bases remaining between them. Germline assignment: CDR1 MDHEN and CDR2 SYDVKM. TCRdb recomputed calls from the reads with MiXCR, one row per CDR3 protein. The sample contains tens of thousands of distinct CDR3 sequences, approximately 22% of which appear only once. The data belong to a study of T cell repertoires in cytomegalovirus infection. Study details: Public signatures in TCR beta pointed to CMV infection and matching HLA type. Study-wide results and limits: Summed frequency of public TCR beta families distinguished CMV carriers with the relevant HLA.

The sequenced sample was PBMCs, sequenced either directly or after in vitro stimulation (not recorded which). The receptor comes from a human donor in good health (CMV status not recorded). Some clones in this sample may be carry-over from other donors' samples. The chain combines TRBV28 with TRBJ1-5; D is unresolved. The CDR3 nucleotides read TGTGCCAGCAGTCTTAGAGCCCGGAGTCAGCCCCAGCATTTT. This sequence encodes CASSLRARSQPQHF.